Shown below are 28 T cell receptor beta chains from a single sample sequenced in a study of CD8 T cells in ankylosing spondylitis. TCRdb analysed the 5' RACE reads with MiXCR anew, one entry per CDR3 protein. The data show 200,000 to 250,000 distinct CDR3 sequences, over 9.5% seen once. The sequenced sample consisted of blood, either unsorted or a sorted T cell fraction (not recorded which). All receptors derive from a male donor with ankylosing spondylitis or in good health (not recorded which).

This clonotype was recorded a few times. The rearrangement links TRBV30 to TRBJ1-2; perhaps TRBD1 as D (6 bases). Trimming cost V 8 bases and J 5 bases, with 18 bases left between them. Germline values: CDR1 GTSNPN, CDR2 SVGIG (reference sequence). There are 13 residues in the CDR3. CDR3 sequence: CAGHGGGQYGYTF. The CDR3 DNA follows: TGTGCCGGCCATGGTGGGGGCCAGTATGGCTACACCTTC.

This clonotype was found many times. The V and J genes are TRBV20-1 and TRBJ2-1, with a weak D call TRBD2 (5 bases). V was shortened by 6 bases and J by 1 base, with 16 bases between the two germline ends. This CDR3 spans 15 amino acids. The V gene's germline CDR1 is DFQATT and CDR2 SNEGSKA (reference sequence). Written as DNA, the CDR3 is TGCAGTGCAGGGCGAGTAGCGCTATCCTACAATGAGCAGTTCTTC. Protein product: CSAGRVALSYNEQFF.

This clonotype has only a few counts. The chain uses TRBV7-9 and TRBJ2-5; 8 bases align to TRBD2. From germline, CDR1 is SEHNR and CDR2 FQNEAQ (reference sequence). This CDR3 comprises 15 residues. V was clipped by 1 base and J by 5 bases; unmatched bases: 6. In nucleotides, the CDR3 is TGTGCCAGCAGCTTAGTGGCGCGGGGGGATGAGACCCAGTACTTC. Encoded protein: CASSLVARGDETQYF.

The rearrangement joins TRBV20-1 to TRBJ2-2; TRBD2 is a possible D gene (7 bases). With 1 base removed from V and 3 bases from J, the gap between germline ends came to 15 bases. The CDR3 spans 16 residues. Germline lookup yields CDR1 DFQATT and CDR2 SNEGSKA (reference sequence). Here the CDR3 DNA reads TGCAGTGCTAGAGCGCCCCGGGGGGCGGACACCGGGGAGCTGTTTTTT. This translates into CSARAPRGADTGELFF.

This clonotype turned up a few times. This sequence joins TRBV12-3 or TRBV12-4 and TRBJ1-6; D is uncertain. The V and J ends lost 3 bases and 6 bases respectively, with 6 bases between them. There are 13 residues in the CDR3. The CDR3 spells CASSLGFNSPLHF. For the CDR3, the DNA is TGTGCCAGCAGTTTGGGCTTTAATTCACCCCTCCACTTT.

The chain couples TRBV5-1 to TRBJ2-3, with 8 bases aligning to TRBD1. V was pared by 3 bases and J by 3 bases, with 9 bases of the junction left unmatched. In germline, CDR1 is SGHRS, CDR2 YFSETQ. This CDR3 has 16 residues. The CDR3 sequence is CASSSDTGGGTDTQYF. As DNA, the CDR3 is TGCGCCAGCAGCTCCGATACAGGGGGTGGGACAGATACGCAGTATTTT.

At least ten counts were recorded for this clonotype. For the CDR3, the DNA is TGTGCCAGCAGCCTCTCAGGGGCCACGAACACTGAAGCTTTCTTT. Encoded protein: CASSLSGATNTEAFF. The chain is built from TRBV28 and TRBJ1-1; D may be TRBD1 (6 bases). V was trimmed by 6 bases and J by 1 base, leaving 15 bases between them. This CDR3 has 15 amino acids. Germline CDR1 and CDR2: MDHEN and SYDVKM.

The rearrangement uses TRBV12-3 or TRBV12-4 and TRBJ1-1; 7 nucleotides align to TRBD1. V lost 5 bases and J lost 4; bases outside the gene matches: 7. CDR3 length equals 14 residues. The CDR3 sequence is CASSPRSGGTEAFF. The CDR3 DNA is TGTGCCAGCAGTCCACGTTCAGGGGGCACTGAAGCTTTCTTT.

The table lists this clonotype with many counts. The gene calls are TRBV20-1 and TRBJ2-1, with 16 bases matching TRBD2. CDR1 and CDR2 from the germline V gene are DFQATT and SNEGSKA (reference sequence). V gave up 0 bases and J gave up 6 bases; unmatched junction bases: 8. This CDR3 comprises 18 residues. The CDR3 sequence is CSARDWQGLAGGRNEQFF. CDR3 nucleotide sequence: TGCAGTGCTAGAGATTGGCAGGGACTAGCGGGGGGGCGCAATGAGCAGTTCTTC.

This clonotype was counted many times. DNA of the CDR3: TGTGCCAGCAGACACGGACTAGACAATGAGCAGTTCTTC. This encodes CASRHGLDNEQFF. The chain carries TRBV12-3 or TRBV12-4 and TRBJ2-1; 7 nucleotides agree with TRBD2. This CDR3 has 13 residues. Trimming at V came to 6 bases and at J to 5 bases, leaving 4 bases not matched to a gene.

J is TRBJ2-3 and V is TRBV3-1; 8 nucleotides align to TRBD2. Germline loops: CDR1 LGHDT, CDR2 YNNKEL (reference sequence). This CDR3 spans 19 amino acids. The J segment lost 2 bases and the V segment lost 1 base, leaving 14 bases of the junction unmatched. Here the CDR3 DNA reads TGTGCCAGCAGCCAAGTTGACAGCGGGGGCCTCCCCTACACAGATACGCAGTATTTT. Encoded protein: CASSQVDSGGLPYTDTQYF.

This rearrangement joins TRBV13 to TRBJ1-6; D uncertain. CDR1 is PRHDT and CDR2 is FYEKMQ in the germline V gene (reference sequence). The CDR3 spans 18 residues. V lost 5 bases and J 0 bases, leaving 17 bases between the germline ends. For the CDR3, the DNA is TGTGCCAGCAGCGAACTCACTAAAAGGCTCTCCTATAATTCACCCCTCCACTTT. It encodes CASSELTKRLSYNSPLHF.

The CDR3 sequence is CASSPDAGAGQYF. In DNA, the CDR3 is TGTGCCAGCTCACCCGACGCCGGAGCCGGCCAGTACTTC. The chain links TRBV18 to TRBJ2-5; D is undetermined. The CDR3 length is 13 residues. The germline V and J ends were trimmed by 3 bases and 10 bases, with 15 bases remaining between them. CDR1 and CDR2 (germline): KGHSH, LQKENI.

The sample holds a few counts of this clonotype. The J gene is TRBJ1-6, the V gene TRBV5-1; perhaps TRBD1 as D (6 bases). The CDR3 covers 17 residues. The germline gives CDR1 SGHRS, CDR2 YFSETQ. The V gene lost 4 bases and the J gene lost 5 bases, with 19 bases spanning the gap. The chain's CDR3 is CASSRPVGGDDNSPLHF. CDR3 DNA sequence: TGCGCCAGCAGCCGCCCCGTGGGGGGCGATGATAATTCACCCCTCCACTTT.

The chain combines TRBV2 with TRBJ1-2; tentative D call: TRBD1 (6 bases). This CDR3 is 14 amino acids long. The germline gives CDR1 SNHLY, CDR2 FYNNEI. V was clipped by 2 bases and J by 4 bases, with 11 bases between them. The CDR3 nucleotides are TGTGCCAGCAGTGAATCCCAGGGGACCTATGGCTACACCTTC. The encoded protein is CASSESQGTYGYTF.

This clonotype was seen ten or more times. The chain recombines TRBV27 with TRBJ2-7; D gene uncertain. V lost 5 bases and J 2 bases, leaving 13 bases between the germline ends. CDR1 is MNHEY and CDR2 is SMNVEV in the germline V gene (reference sequence). This CDR3 contains 14 residues. Written as DNA, the CDR3 is TGTGCCAGCAGTCCCCTGACTGGGGCCTACGAGCAGTACTTC. Its protein product is CASSPLTGAYEQYF.

This clonotype came up many times. The chain links TRBV28 to TRBJ2-7; perhaps TRBD1 as D (5 bases). The CDR3 contains 14 residues. Trimming left V 2 bases short and J 4 bases short, with 12 bases between. CDR1 is MDHEN, CDR2 SYDVKM, per germline. In nucleotides, the CDR3 is TGTGCCAGCAGTTTAGCTGGGGCGTGGTACGAGCAGTACTTC. Translation gives CASSLAGAWYEQYF.

V usage is TRBV7-6 and J usage is TRBJ2-2; 10 bases agree with TRBD1. CDR1 is SGHVS and CDR2 is FNYEAQ in the germline V gene. This CDR3 contains 15 residues. J was trimmed by 5 bases and V by 5 bases; bases with no gene match: 5. The CDR3 nucleotides are TGTGCCAGCAGCCTCGACAGGGGGCTAACCGGGGAGCTGTTTTTT. As protein: CASSLDRGLTGELFF.

This clonotype was detected ten times or more. This chain connects TRBV3-1 to TRBJ2-4; 10 bases map to TRBD2. J gave up 9 bases and V 3 bases, and 8 bases lay outside the gene matches. This CDR3 spans 15 amino acids. The germline V gene has CDR1 LGHDT and CDR2 YNNKEL (reference sequence). CDR3 DNA: TGTGCCAGCAGCCACAAAAGCGGGGGGGCTGGCATTCAGTACTTC. Protein product: CASSHKSGGAGIQYF.

This rearrangement joins TRBV29-1 to TRBJ2-6; D not resolved. The CDR3 is made up of 12 amino acids. Germline V gives CDR1 SQVTM, CDR2 ANQGSEA. Trimming cost V 1 base and J 4 bases, with 2 bases left between them. The CDR3 loop is CSVEAGANVLTF. The CDR3 bases are TGCAGCGTTGAAGCGGGGGCCAACGTCCTGACTTTC.

This clonotype showed up many times. The gene calls are TRBV12-3 or TRBV12-4 and TRBJ1-4; no clear D. This CDR3 is built from 15 residues. Deletions cut 5 bases from V and 6 bases from J, with 16 bases between. CDR3 coding DNA: TGTGCCAGCAGTAGGCAGTCCCCTGGGGATGAAAAACTGTTTTTT. This gives the protein CASSRQSPGDEKLFF.

The chain joins TRBV29-1 to TRBJ2-3; D not certain. The germline V gene encodes CDR1 SQVTM and CDR2 ANQGSEA. This CDR3 region has 11 residues. V lost 3 bases and J lost 4, with 5 bases in between. The CDR3 DNA follows: TGCAGCGTTGACTTATCAGATACGCAGTATTTT. Translating gives CSVDLSDTQYF.

This clonotype has a handful of counts. The chain joins TRBV7-3 to TRBJ2-7, with D perhaps matching TRBD2 (6 bases). V lost 5 bases and J lost 4, with 18 bases in between. Germline assignment: CDR1 SGHTA and CDR2 FQGTGA. The CDR3 runs 15 residues. CDR3 in amino acids: CASSESGGVEYEQYF. CDR3 in DNA: TGTGCCAGCAGCGAAAGCGGCGGGGTTGAGTACGAGCAGTACTTC.

This clonotype was observed many times. The chain recombines TRBV12-3 or TRBV12-4 with TRBJ2-3; TRBD2 matches at 7 bases. The CDR3 sequence is 13 residues long. V was clipped by 8 bases and J by 0 bases; unmatched bases: 2. The CDR3 coding sequence is TGTGCCAGCCGGGACTATAGCACAGATACGCAGTATTTT. Its protein is CASRDYSTDTQYF.

This clonotype turned up a few times. V gene TRBV5-1 combines with J gene TRBJ2-6; D is uncertain. Germline-derived CDR1 and CDR2 are SGHRS and YFSETQ. The CDR3 is 16 amino acids. V lost 5 bases and J 2 bases, leaving 14 bases between the germline ends. The CDR3 DNA reads TGCGCCAGCAGGGACCTCAAAGGGACTGGGGCCAACGTCCTGACTTTC. Translating it yields CASRDLKGTGANVLTF. Looking up the rest from reference TRBV5-1 and TRBJ2-6 gives the full variable domain: KAGVTQTPRYLIKTRGQQVTLSCSPISGHRSVSWYQQTPGQGLQFLFEYFSETQRNKGNFPGRFSGRQFSNSRSEMNVSTLELGDSALYLCASRDLKGTGANVLTFGAGSRLTVL.

The gene calls are TRBV9 and TRBJ1-5, with D possibly matching TRBD1 (6 bases). CDR1 is SGDLS and CDR2 is YYNGEE in the germline V gene. V lost 3 bases, J lost 3 bases, and 10 bases lay in between. CDR3 length equals 14 residues. The CDR3 nucleotides read TGTGCCAGCAGCGGAACAGGGACCAATCAGCCCCAGCATTTT. This codes for CASSGTGTNQPQHF. Full variable domain (outside the CDR3, taken from reference TRBV9 and TRBJ1-5): DSGVTQTPKHLITATGQRVTLRCSPRSGDLSVYWYQQSLDQGLQFLIQYYNGEERAKGNILERFSAQQFPDLHSELNLSSLELGDSALYFCASSGTGTNQPQHFGDGTRLSIL.

The chain links TRBV10-3 to TRBJ2-7; 7 nucleotides align to TRBD1. Per germline, CDR1 ENHRY and CDR2 SYGVKD. CDR3 length: 14 amino acids. V dropped 2 bases and J dropped 1; count of bases not matched to a gene: 2. The CDR3 loop is CAISEGDRSYEQYF. The CDR3 nucleotides read TGTGCCATCAGTGAGGGGGACAGATCCTACGAGCAGTACTTC.

This clonotype has at least ten counts. This sequence joins TRBV6-5 and TRBJ1-5; no clear D. The CDR3 extends over 14 amino acids. The germline V gene has CDR1 MNHEY and CDR2 SVGAGI. V lost 2 bases, J lost 2 bases, and 7 bases lay in between. The CDR3 is CASSYLPGNQPQHF. DNA of the CDR3: TGTGCCAGCAGTTACCTCCCGGGCAATCAGCCCCAGCATTTT.